This TCR beta chain stems from a study of shared clonotypes between healthy human individuals (dated by TCRdb to about 2020). About the investigation overall: Three men and a couple of women, aged 18 to 49 years, made up the cohort. Per donor, three plates each were used for CD4 naive and CD4 memory, two for CD8 naive, and one for CD8 memory. The study deeply sequenced blood TCR repertoires of several healthy adults to estimate repertoire size and the extent of clonotype sharing between individuals. Libraries were prepared and TCR repertoires were sequenced by different laboratories using diverse techniques, in order to increase sequencing depth and limit assay-specific biases. Each donor's leukapheresis produced roughly between about 0.8 and 10 billion PBMCs.

What the research found in general, with its limitations: Sampling was restricted to blood, and TCR repertoires in tissue are likely to differ from TCR repertoires in blood. Even with the large sequencing depth, rarefaction of the sorted-subset datasets indicated that sequencing was incomplete. Across four donors, approximately 4.9% of naive CD4, over 3% of naive CD8, about 2% of memory CD4, and 0.4% of memory CD8 clonotypes were shared. Pairwise subsampling led to the expectation that sequencing depth would affect the degree of clonotype sharing among donors. Higher generation probabilities were observed for clonotypes shared by all four sorted-subset donors than for non-shared clonotypes. Naive subsets generally had larger estimated clonotype richness than memory subsets did. The genetic and exposure-history diversity represented was limited by the small number of donors.

TCR CDR3 regions were amplified from genomic DNA by multiplex PCR using the deep immunoSEQ assay. Extracted genomic DNA from each cell subset was spread evenly across all wells of several immunoSEQ 96-well plates, with each plate serving as a replicate. For sorted subsets, each replicate PCR was loaded with 150 to 250 ng genomic DNA, equivalent to 25,000 to 35,000 T cell genomes. The purified libraries were quantified using a Qubit 3.0 fluorometer, sized with a Bioanalyzer 2100, and then quantified again using the KAPA Library Quantification kit. Every immunoSEQ 96-well plate was sequenced on a dedicated single-read 150-cycle Illumina NextSeq 550 flow cell. The source study handled its data this way. Because the immunoSEQ output included only junctional sequences and no quality scores, the filtering could not be the same as the filtering used for full-length reads. To assign V/J genes and CDR3, sequences were annotated against IMGT germline references using PyIR, a Python wrapper for IgBLAST v1.9. Reads with weak V/J assignments (E-value above 1e-6), missing CDR3, stop codons, out-of-frame junctions, or ambiguous translated residues were removed. A V3J clonotype was defined by an identical inferred V gene, J gene, and CDR3 amino acid sequence. To compute the percentage overlap between repertoires, the number of shared unique clonotypes was divided by the size of the smaller repertoire. RTK rarefaction, the Chao1 estimator, and Recon v2.1 estimates of unobserved clonotypes were used to assess repertoire richness. For all TCRbeta clonotypes obtained by the gDNA method from four donors, generation probabilities were computed with OLGA. Drawn from immuneACCESS, this table holds only the in-frame rearrangements with V and J called that TCRdb kept. Clones are partly lost; checked studies trace under half to an unresolved V gene and leave the rest unexplained. The V and J calls and clone size are taken from that table; D and trimming were inferred from the DNA. A total of approximately 980,000 clones appear in this sample, over 75% of them only once. About 1.5% of the sample belongs to the ten largest clones.

The CDR3 spans 13 residues, from the cysteine through the phenylalanine. This entry keeps only the CDR3 DNA: 39 bases, framed from base 1. Trimming costs V 4 bases and J 5 bases, and their ends lie 6 bases apart. From a lookup of the germline V gene (reference sequence), CDR1 and CDR2 are MNHEY and SMNVEV. With respect to this clone: Its antigen remains unidentified. Per-base qualities were not stored, and no clone one base away is much larger.

The donors were healthy, HIV-negative adults with no recently reported acute infections or vaccinations. Only Caucasian adults living in Nashville, Tennessee, USA were represented among the donors. CD4+ T cells were enriched through magnetic negative selection, after which naive cells were positively selected on CD45RA and the remaining negative fraction served as the memory subset. Blood was obtained by leukapheresis, after which PBMCs were separated by Ficoll-Histopaque density gradient centrifugation and cryopreserved in liquid nitrogen vapor phase. Analytical flow cytometry was used to check the purity and quantity of every magnetically sorted T cell population. From each sorted fraction, genomic DNA was isolated and quantified by UV absorbance on a Nanodrop 2000c.

Source material: memory CD4+ T cells sorted from blood. Reading the label with the study, this specimen's cell subset or site is: CD45RA-negative fraction. This TCR was sampled from a man aged 18-30 years in good health. The rearrangement combines TRBV27 with TRBJ1-6, with a tentative D gene TRBD1 over 5 matching bases. The DNA is TGTGCCAGCAGTTGGGGGGATAATTCACCCCTCCACTTT. This gives the protein CASSWGDNSPLHF.